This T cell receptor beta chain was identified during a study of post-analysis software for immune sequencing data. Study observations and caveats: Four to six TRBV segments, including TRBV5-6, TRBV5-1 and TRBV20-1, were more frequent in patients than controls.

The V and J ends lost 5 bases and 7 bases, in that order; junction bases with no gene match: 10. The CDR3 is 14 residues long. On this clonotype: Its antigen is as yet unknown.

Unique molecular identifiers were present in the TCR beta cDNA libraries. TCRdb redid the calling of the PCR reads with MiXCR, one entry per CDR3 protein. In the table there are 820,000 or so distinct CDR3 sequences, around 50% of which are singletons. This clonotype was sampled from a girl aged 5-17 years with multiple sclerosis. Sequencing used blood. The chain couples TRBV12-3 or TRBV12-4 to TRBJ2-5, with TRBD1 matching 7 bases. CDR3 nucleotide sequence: TGTGCCAGCAGTCGGACCGGGACAGAGAGGACCCAGTACTTC. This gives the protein CASSRTGTERTQYF.